These 2 T cell receptor beta chains were all obtained from the same sample, sequenced in a study of T-cell reconstitution after alpha-beta-depleted transplantation in children. The library targeted TCRbeta and was prepared with unique molecular identifiers. MiXCR, run by TCRdb on the PCR reads, gives a single entry per CDR3 protein. The data contain some 500,000 distinct CDR3 sequences, 15% to 20% of them singletons. The material sequenced was PBMCs from the stem cell graft donor, taken from the stem cell graft. The source is a human donor who donated a stem cell graft to a child with acute lymphoblastic leukemia.

This clonotype came up a few times. The gene calls are TRBV5-1 and TRBJ1-2; 11 bases agree with TRBD1. The CDR3 contains 16 residues. V lost 3 bases and J lost 5; bases outside the gene matches: 9. CDR1 and CDR2 (germline): SGHRS, YFSETQ. The CDR3 region is CASSYRDRGLSYGYTF. The CDR3 DNA is TGCGCCAGCAGCTACCGGGACAGGGGGTTATCTTATGGCTACACCTTC.

The chain couples TRBV20-1 to TRBJ2-3; 8 nucleotides match TRBD2. From germline, CDR1 is DFQATT and CDR2 SNEGSKA (reference sequence). This CDR3 spans 17 amino acids. J lost 7 bases, V lost 6 bases, and 21 bases had no gene match. CDR3 amino acids: CSAGGVAGRARGNTQYF. As DNA, the CDR3 is TGCAGTGCAGGGGGGGTTGCCGGGAGGGCCAGGGGAAATACGCAGTATTTT.